Listed below are T cell receptor beta chains from one sample, sequenced in a study of lymphopenia after photon versus proton radiotherapy. Data came from immunoSEQ multiplex PCR; TCRdb stores just in-frame clones and leaves some out. This table holds roughly 150,000 clones, roughly nine tenths found once. Specimen: peripheral blood, collected from a patient treated with photon-based radiotherapy. Receptors originate from a man aged 45-65 years with gastric cancer. The CDR3 runs from the conserved cysteine through the conserved F or W. The D gene is left open where the match is weak. Clone size is shown for a subset of rows, as once, few, many or a class of expanded clone.

CASSTRQSSNQPQHF,TGTGCCAGTAGTACCCGACAGTCGAGCAATCAGCCCCAGCATTTT,NA,few,TRBJ1-5,TRBV19
CASSFGFFRQQNTEAFF,TGTGCCAGCAGCTTTGGTTTTTTTAGACAGCAGAACACTGAAGCTTTCTTT,NA,NA,TRBJ1-1,TRBV5-5
CASTQRRTTYEQYF,TGTGCCAGCACCCAGAGACGGACGACCTACGAGCAGTACTTC,NA,NA,TRBJ2-7,TRBV28
CASSFDLNTEAFF,TGTGCCAGCAGCTTCGACTTAAACACTGAAGCTTTCTTT,NA,NA,TRBJ1-1,TRBV7-3
CASSLYTSASSYEQYF,TGTGCCAGCAGCTTATACACTAGCGCGAGCTCCTACGAGCAGTACTTC,TRBD2,NA,TRBJ2-7,TRBV11-2
CASSSGNSGIYNEQFF,TGTGCCAGCAGCTCGGGGAATAGCGGGATCTACAATGAGCAGTTCTTC,TRBD2,NA,TRBJ2-1,TRBV5-4
CASSLTGTGGHPYGYTF,TGTGCCAGCAGCTTAACCGGGACAGGGGGCCACCCTTATGGCTACACCTTC,TRBD1,NA,TRBJ1-2,TRBV7-8
CSVVGLTEAFF,TGCAGCGTTGTGGGACTTACTGAAGCTTTCTTT,NA,NA,TRBJ1-1,TRBV29-1
CASSLARGANSNQPQHF,TGTGCCAGCAGCTTGGCACGGGGAGCTAATAGCAATCAGCCCCAGCATTTT,NA,NA,TRBJ1-5,TRBV7-2
CASSSRQGYSGNTIYF,TGTGCCAGTAGTTCCCGACAGGGATACTCTGGAAACACCATATATTTT,TRBD1,NA,TRBJ1-3,TRBV19
CASSIGSAGSSYNEQFF,TGTGCCAGTAGTATAGGTAGCGCGGGGAGCTCCTACAATGAGCAGTTCTTC,NA,NA,TRBJ2-1,TRBV19
CASSSRERITDTQYF,TGTGCCAGCAGCTCCCGTGAGCGGATCACAGATACGCAGTATTTT,NA,NA,TRBJ2-3,TRBV7-9
CASSSESGAAGELFF,TGTGCCAGCAGCTCGGAAAGTGGGGCTGCCGGGGAGCTGTTTTTT,NA,NA,TRBJ2-2,TRBV7-2
CASSYKREVPYEQYF,TGTGCCAGCAGTTACAAGCGGGAGGTCCCCTACGAGCAGTACTTC,TRBD2,NA,TRBJ2-7,TRBV6-6
CASSILTSGSYNEQFF,TGTGCCAGTAGTATACTGACTAGCGGGAGCTACAATGAGCAGTTCTTC,TRBD2,NA,TRBJ2-1,TRBV19
CASSLRPPSSYNEQFF,TGTGCCAGCAGCTTAAGACCCCCCAGCTCCTACAATGAGCAGTTCTTC,NA,once,TRBJ2-1,TRBV7-2
CASSVLFLHGGSYEQYF,TGTGCCAGCAGCGTACTTTTCCTCCACGGGGGGTCCTACGAGCAGTACTTC,TRBD2,NA,TRBJ2-7,TRBV28
CASSLGTSGNSRNEQFF,TGTGCCAGCAGCCTCGGGACTAGCGGAAACTCCCGGAATGAGCAGTTCTTC,TRBD2,few,TRBJ2-1,TRBV7-9
CAWSGGRVGDTSTDTQYF,TGTGCCTGGAGTGGCGGAAGGGTAGGGGACACTAGCACAGATACGCAGTATTTT,NA,NA,TRBJ2-3,TRBV30
CASSQEQGELAGENYEQYF,TGCGCCAGCAGCCAAGAACAGGGCGAGCTAGCGGGAGAAAACTACGAGCAGTACTTC,TRBD2,NA,TRBJ2-7,TRBV4-1
CASSQPGQGSNEQFF,TGCGCCAGCAGTCAACCGGGACAGGGGTCCAATGAGCAGTTCTTC,TRBD1,NA,TRBJ2-1,TRBV23-1
CASSTGLAKNEQFF,TGTGCCAGCAGCACGGGACTAGCGAAGAATGAGCAGTTCTTC,NA,NA,TRBJ2-1,TRBV21-1
CASSFGGQGNTEAFF,TGTGCCAGCAGTTTCGGGGGACAGGGGAACACTGAAGCTTTCTTT,TRBD1,NA,TRBJ1-1,TRBV28
CASSFSSDSTDTQYF,TGTGCCAGCAGTTTTTCCTCCGACTCCACAGATACGCAGTATTTT,NA,NA,TRBJ2-3,TRBV28
CASSLFGNSYEQYF,TGTGCCAGCAGTTTATTCGGGAATTCCTACGAGCAGTACTTC,NA,NA,TRBJ2-7,TRBV27
CASSAALGGGAYEQYF,TGTGCCAGCAGCGCAGCCTTGGGCGGGGGAGCCTACGAGCAGTACTTC,TRBD2,NA,TRBJ2-7,TRBV7-2
CASSLAGTGDTQYF,TGCGCCAGCAGCTTGGCCGGGACAGGAGATACGCAGTATTTT,TRBD1,NA,TRBJ2-3,TRBV5-1
CENSNQPQHF,TGTGAGAATAGCAATCAGCCCCAGCATTTT,NA,NA,TRBJ1-5,TRBV6-6
CASSKERGQETQYF,TGTGCCAGCAGCAAAGAACGGGGCCAAGAGACCCAGTACTTC,NA,NA,TRBJ2-5,TRBV11-2
CASSRGTGVVEGYTF,TGTGCCAGCAGTCGTGGGACAGGCGTTGTTGAGGGCTACACCTTC,TRBD1,NA,TRBJ1-2,TRBV25-1
CASSFREVVGAEPQHF,TGCGCCAGCAGCTTCAGGGAAGTTGTGGGAGCCGAGCCCCAGCATTTT,NA,NA,TRBJ1-5,TRBV5-1
CASSTVTGIYEQYF,TGTGCCAGCAGTACCGTCACAGGGATCTACGAGCAGTACTTC,NA,NA,TRBJ2-7,TRBV28
CASSLGLGRAYEQYF,TGTGCCAGTAGTTTAGGGCTTGGAAGGGCCTACGAGCAGTACTTC,NA,NA,TRBJ2-7,TRBV28
CASSVGLAGIGEQYF,TGTGCCAGCAGCGTAGGACTAGCGGGAATCGGTGAGCAGTACTTC,TRBD2,NA,TRBJ2-7,TRBV5-5
CASNLGTSGNTGELFF,TGTGCCAGCAACTTAGGGACTAGCGGAAACACCGGGGAGCTGTTTTTT,TRBD2,NA,TRBJ2-2,TRBV5-4